In this sample, the clone carrying this T cell receptor beta chain turned up many times. This entry comes from a study of Graves' ophthalmopathy and Graves' hyperthyroidism. Amplification targeted the TCR beta CDR3 regions, with RNA transcripts as the source material. An opening RT-PCR round employed HTBI primers and preceded a second-round multiplex PCR. MiXCR, run by TCRdb on the multiplex PCR reads, gives a single entry per CDR3 protein. Of approximately 540,000 distinct CDR3 sequences in the sample, approximately 35% are singletons; the top ten hold about 4%. Uncontrolled infections, other autoimmune diseases, pregnancy or lactation barred patients from enrollment. Sequencing input: peripheral blood or thyroid tissue (not recorded which). The source is an adult man with Graves' hyperthyroidism.

Here the CDR3 DNA reads TGCAGCGTTGGACAGGGCGGCTACGAGCAGTACTTC. Translation gives CSVGQGGYEQYF. The rearrangement joins TRBV29-1 to TRBJ2-7; 7 bases match TRBD1. V was pared by 4 bases and J by 3 bases, with 3 bases of the junction left unmatched. The germline gives CDR1 SQVTM, CDR2 ANQGSEA. The length of the CDR3 is 12 residues.